These 32 T cell receptor beta chains originate from one sample sequenced in a study of technical replicates of blood from a few donors. Profiled with immunoSEQ multiplex PCR; TCRdb holds only in-frame clones, not every one. The sample has some 99,000 clones, 95% seen once. The sequenced sample consisted of T cells isolated from PBMCs. The receptors stem from a human donor in good health.

The chain links TRBV30 to TRBJ1-1; D remains ambiguous. CDR1 is GTSNPN, CDR2 SVGIG, per germline (reference sequence). V was clipped by 2 bases and J by 1 base, with 8 bases between them. CDR3 length: 13 residues. The CDR3 spells CAWSRSRNTEAFF. The CDR3 nucleotides are TGTGCCTGGAGTCGGAGTCGGAACACTGAAGCTTTCTTT.

This chain connects TRBV6-5 to TRBJ1-1, with D unclear. Trimming stripped 2 bases from V and 8 bases from J, with 6 bases between. The CDR3 consists of 11 residues. Germline lookup yields CDR1 MNHEY and CDR2 SVGAGI. Here the CDR3 reads CASSYRQEAFF. The DNA for the CDR3 is TGTGCCAGCAGTTACCGACAAGAAGCTTTCTTT.

The gene calls are TRBV29-1 and TRBJ2-1, with D maybe TRBD2 (5 bases). V gave up 5 bases and J gave up 3 bases, with 8 bases separating them. Germline assignment: CDR1 SQVTM and CDR2 ANQGSEA. The CDR3 runs to 12 residues. The CDR3 coding sequence is TGCAGCGTTCTAGGAGGCTACAATGAGCAGTTCTTC. It translates to CSVLGGYNEQFF.

The rearrangement joins TRBV11-2 to TRBJ2-3, with 7 bases matching TRBD1. Germline CDR1 SGHAT, CDR2 FQNNGV. The J segment lost 10 bases and the V segment lost 5 bases, leaving 6 bases of the junction unmatched. The length of the CDR3 is 12 residues. The CDR3 spells CASSQGVPAQYF. For the CDR3, the DNA is TGTGCCAGCAGCCAGGGGGTTCCGGCGCAGTATTTT.

V and J are TRBV27 and TRBJ1-1, with D possibly TRBD1 on 6 matching bases. The V gene lost 4 bases and the J gene lost 1 base, with 13 bases spanning the gap. The CDR3 is made up of 15 amino acids. CDR1 and CDR2 from the germline V gene are MNHEY and SMNVEV (reference sequence). The CDR3 bases are TGTGCCAGCAGTTCCCCGGGGGGGCCGAACACTGAAGCTTTCTTT. Translation: CASSSPGGPNTEAFF.

This sequence joins TRBV5-1 and TRBJ2-1, with 11 bases fitting TRBD2. V trimming: 0 bases; J trimming: 4 bases; junction bases outside the gene matches: 3. Germline V gene sequence: CDR1 SGHRS, CDR2 YFSETQ. CDR3 length: 16 residues. The CDR3 nucleotides read TGCGCCAGCAGCTTGGTGGGGACTAGCGGATACAATGAGCAGTTCTTC. Its translation: CASSLVGTSGYNEQFF.

This clone has just one count. The rearrangement links TRBV23-1 to TRBJ2-7; D possibly corresponds to TRBD2 (5 bases). TRBV23-1 is filed as an ORF, its function uncertain. Deletions cut 0 bases from V and 7 bases from J, with 10 bases between. The CDR3 has 13 residues. The CDR3 loop is CASSQSERTEQYF. The CDR3 DNA reads TGCGCCAGCAGTCAATCGGAGAGGACTGAGCAGTACTTC.

This clone was observed a single time. V and J are TRBV25-1 and TRBJ2-7; 10 bases line up with TRBD2. The germline gives CDR1 MGHDK, CDR2 SYGVNS. The ends lost 2 bases at V and 3 bases at J; junction bases unmatched: 4. This CDR3 region has 15 residues. The CDR3 nucleotides read TGTGCCAGCAGTGAAGGGACTAGCGCACTCTACGAGCAGTACTTC. It is translated as CASSEGTSALYEQYF.

The V gene is TRBV6-5, the J gene TRBJ1-5; no clear D. V shed 6 bases and J shed 8 bases, with 17 bases lying between them. Germline V gene data show CDR1 as MNHEY and CDR2 as SVGAGI. The CDR3 is 14 amino acids. The CDR3 region is CASSQTQLGEPQHF. As DNA, the CDR3 is TGTGCCAGCAGCCAGACTCAACTAGGAGAGCCCCAGCATTTT.

The sample holds a few counts of this clone. The chain employs TRBV27 and TRBJ1-5, with no clear D. This CDR3 spans 16 amino acids. The germline V and J ends were trimmed by 10 bases and 3 bases, with 22 bases remaining between them. Germline V gives CDR1 MNHEY, CDR2 SMNVEV (reference sequence). DNA for the CDR3: TGTGCCACCCTAGTAGAGTCCCATATTGTCAATCAGCCCCAGCATTTT. It specifies CATLVESHIVNQPQHF.

The chain combines TRBV7-9 with TRBJ1-1; D remains unclear. With 3 bases removed from V and 4 bases from J, the gap between germline ends came to 9 bases. Germline CDR1 and CDR2: SEHNR and FQNEAQ (reference sequence). The CDR3 covers 13 residues. The CDR3 DNA sequence: TGTGCCAGCAGCTTGGAAGGGAGCACTGAAGCTTTCTTT. As protein: CASSLEGSTEAFF.

As to this clone: A junction boundary mismatches the germline segment, possibly from a read error. The V call is TRBV4-1, the J call TRBJ1-4; D ambiguous. This CDR3 region has 11 residues. Per the germline V gene, CDR1 is MGHRA and CDR2 is YSYEKL. The CDR3 region has the DNA TGCGCCAGCAGCCAAGATCTTCAGGTGACATTT. Translation: CASSQDLQVTF.

V and J are TRBV6-5 and TRBJ1-5; TRBD1 matches 7 bases. V was clipped by 0 bases and J by 3 bases; unmatched bases: 2. The CDR3 spans 15 residues. Germline V CDR1 and CDR2: MNHEY, SVGAGI. CDR3 nucleotides: TGTGCCAGCAGTTACTCAGGGGGCTACAATCAGCCCCAGCATTTT. This translates into CASSYSGGYNQPQHF.

The V and J genes are TRBV29-1 and TRBJ2-1, with 9 positions matching TRBD2. Germline lookup yields CDR1 SQVTM and CDR2 ANQGSEA. After removal of 3 bases from V and 8 bases from J, the junction contained 2 bases not matched to a gene. This CDR3 is 12 amino acids long. CDR3 DNA: TGCAGCGTTGAGTGGACTAGCGATGAGCAGTTCTTC. This sequence encodes CSVEWTSDEQFF.

The CDR3 bases are TGTGCCAGCAGCACAGGGTTCGGCTACGAGCAGTACTTC. It encodes CASSTGFGYEQYF. The genes are TRBV28 and TRBJ2-5; D may be TRBD1 (6 bases). The tail of the sequence fits TRBJ2-7 better, so the J call may be wrong. Per the germline V gene, CDR1 is MDHEN and CDR2 is SYDVKM. This CDR3 region has 13 residues.

The chain employs TRBV5-1 and TRBJ2-5, with 7 bases identical to TRBD2. The CDR3 is 14 residues long. Per germline, CDR1 SGHRS and CDR2 YFSETQ. Trimming removed 0 bases from V and 3 bases from J; junction bases left unmatched: 2. The CDR3 DNA reads as TGCGCCAGCAGCTTGGGTGGGGGGGAAGAGACCCAGTACTTC. Encoded protein: CASSLGGGEETQYF. The full variable domain, rest sourced from reference TRBV5-1 and TRBJ2-5, is KAGVTQTPRYLIKTRGQQVTLSCSPISGHRSVSWYQQTPGQGLQFLFEYFSETQRNKGNFPGRFSGRQFSNSRSEMNVSTLELGDSALYLCASSLGGGEETQYFGPGTRLLVL.

The chain's CDR3 is CASSLAGLEPQHF. DNA of the CDR3: TGCGCCAGCAGCTTGGCAGGGTTGGAGCCCCAGCATTTT. This rearrangement joins TRBV5-1 to TRBJ1-5; D is perhaps TRBD1 (5 bases). CDR1 is SGHRS, CDR2 YFSETQ, per germline. This CDR3 contains 13 residues. Trimming left V 0 bases short and J 8 bases short, with 9 bases between.

The chain combines TRBV6-5 with TRBJ1-2; D might be TRBD1 (5 bases). Germline V lookup: CDR1 MNHEY, CDR2 SVGAGI. The CDR3 length is 12 residues. Trimming shortened V by 8 bases and J by 4 bases, and 11 bases separated the two germline ends. The CDR3 DNA reads as TGTGCCAGCTCACTCGGGGGCTATGGCTACACCTTC. Residues: CASSLGGYGYTF.

This chain joins TRBV5-1 and TRBJ2-5; D is possibly TRBD2 (6 bases). The V gene lost 0 bases and the J gene lost 4 bases, with 13 bases spanning the gap. From germline, CDR1 is SGHRS and CDR2 YFSETQ. The CDR3 covers 15 residues. CDR3 in amino acids: CASSLAGLDPETQYF. DNA for the CDR3: TGCGCCAGCAGCTTGGCGGGACTCGATCCAGAGACCCAGTACTTC.

The rearrangement uses TRBV20-1 and TRBJ1-1, with a tentative D call TRBD1 (5 bases). This CDR3 contains 10 residues. V gave up 3 bases and J gave up 11 bases, with 10 bases separating them. CDR1 DFQATT and CDR2 SNEGSKA come from the germline V gene (reference sequence). CDR3: CSASYHRAFF. In DNA, the CDR3 is TGCAGTGCTAGTTACCACAGGGCTTTCTTT.

The V gene is TRBV15, the J gene TRBJ1-4, with 8 nucleotides matching TRBD1. The CDR3 has 13 amino acids. Germline CDR1 LNHNV, CDR2 YYDKDF (reference sequence). Losses at the gene ends were 7 bases for V and 8 bases for J; bases not matched to a gene: 6. The DNA of the CDR3 is TGTGCCACCACCCGAGGGACAGGAGAAAAACTGTTTTTT. This gives the protein CATTRGTGEKLFF. The full variable domain, with the rest looked up from reference TRBV15 and TRBJ1-4, is DAMVIQNPRYQVTQFGKPVTLSCSQTLNHNVMYWYQQKSSQAPKLLFHYYDKDFNNEADTPDNFQSRRPNTSFCFLDIRSPGLGDTAMYLCATTRGTGEKLFFGSGTQLSVL.

As DNA, the CDR3 is TGTGCCAGCAGTTTTGGGGGGGTCGGCGGTACGCAGTATTTT. Amino acid sequence: CASSFGGVGGTQYF. The J gene is TRBJ2-3, the V gene TRBV27; 7 bases are shared with TRBD2. The CDR3 is made up of 14 amino acids. Trimming removed 3 bases from V and 8 bases from J; junction bases left unmatched: 8. Per germline, CDR1 MNHEY and CDR2 SMNVEV (reference sequence).

This clone has a single count. The rearrangement joins TRBV2 to TRBJ1-1; D gene ambiguous. Trimming left V 9 bases short and J 3 bases short, with 20 bases between. Germline values: CDR1 SNHLY, CDR2 FYNNEI. This CDR3 has 15 amino acids. As DNA, the CDR3 is TGTGCCAGTTCCCAAATCGGGATTATGGACACTGAAGCTTTCTTT. Residues: CASSQIGIMDTEAFF.

The rearrangement uses TRBV18 and TRBJ2-3; D might be TRBD2 (5 bases). The CDR3 has 13 amino acids. The ends were cut back, 2 bases at V and 6 bases at J, with 9 bases in the middle. Looked up from germline, CDR1 is KGHSH and CDR2 is LQKENI. The CDR3 loop reads CASSPGSVDTQYF. The CDR3 DNA reads TGTGCCAGCTCACCAGGTAGCGTTGATACGCAGTATTTT. The full variable domain, completed using reference TRBV18 and TRBJ2-3, is NAGVMQNPRHLVRRRGQEARLRCSPMKGHSHVYWYRQLPEEGLKFMVYLQKENIIDESGMPKERFSAEFPKEGPSILRIQQVVRGDSAAYFCASSPGSVDTQYFGPGTRLTVL.

V gene TRBV14 combines with J gene TRBJ1-1; D may be TRBD1 (5 bases). Germline V gene lookup returns CDR1 SGHDN and CDR2 FVKESK. CDR3 length equals 17 residues. V was pared by 4 bases and J by 0 bases, with 18 bases between. CDR3 coding DNA: TGTGCCAGCAGCCGAAGCTTACAGGTAAAAATGAACACTGAAGCTTTCTTT. It is translated as CASSRSLQVKMNTEAFF.

This clone has just one count. J is TRBJ2-5 and V is TRBV27; 7 bases match TRBD1. The CDR3 loop spans 14 amino acids. CDR1 is MNHEY, CDR2 SMNVEV, per germline (reference sequence). Trimming removed 6 bases from V and 4 bases from J; junction bases left unmatched: 8. The CDR3 region has the DNA TGTGCCAGCAGCCCGCGACAGGGCGGAGAGACCCAGTACTTC. It yields the protein CASSPRQGGETQYF.

This sequence joins TRBV5-1 and TRBJ1-1; tentative D call: TRBD1 (5 bases). Per the germline V gene, CDR1 is SGHRS and CDR2 is YFSETQ. V gave up 2 bases and J gave up 1 base, with 12 bases separating them. CDR3 length: 15 residues. The CDR3 DNA is TGCGCCAGCAGCTTATCAAGGGGAGGGAACACTGAAGCTTTCTTT. Translation gives CASSLSRGGNTEAFF. Full variable domain (rest looked up from reference TRBV5-1 and TRBJ1-1): KAGVTQTPRYLIKTRGQQVTLSCSPISGHRSVSWYQQTPGQGLQFLFEYFSETQRNKGNFPGRFSGRQFSNSRSEMNVSTLELGDSALYLCASSLSRGGNTEAFFGQGTRLTVV.

The chain recombines TRBV13 with TRBJ2-1, with a possible D match to TRBD2 (5 bases). The germline gives CDR1 PRHDT, CDR2 FYEKMQ (reference sequence). With 0 bases removed from V and 6 bases from J, the gap between germline ends came to 6 bases. The CDR3 consists of 13 residues. CDR3 loop: CASSLGRGNEQFF. Written as DNA, the CDR3 is TGTGCCAGCAGCTTAGGCCGGGGCAATGAGCAGTTCTTC.

The chain carries TRBV7-9 and TRBJ1-1; TRBD1 might be the D (6 bases). This CDR3 is 12 amino acids long. Trimming removed 0 bases at V and 11 bases at J, with 10 bases between. CDR1 and CDR2 (germline): SEHNR, FQNEAQ (reference sequence). Here the CDR3 DNA reads TGTGCCAGCAGCTTAGCGAGGGACAACGCTTTCTTT. This gives the protein CASSLARDNAFF.

The V gene is TRBV28, the J gene TRBJ1-2; 12 bases match TRBD1. The CDR3 spans 14 residues. The V gene's germline CDR1 is MDHEN and CDR2 SYDVKM. With V trimmed by 2 bases and J by 8 bases, 3 bases remained unmatched. CDR3 loop: CASSLIGTGGGYTF. The CDR3 DNA sequence: TGTGCCAGCAGTTTAATAGGGACAGGGGGCGGCTACACCTTC.

The rearrangement links TRBV7-9 to TRBJ1-1; 7 bases fit TRBD1. J was trimmed by 11 bases and V by 3 bases; bases with no gene match: 0. Germline V gene sequence: CDR1 SEHNR, CDR2 FQNEAQ (reference sequence). The CDR3 runs 10 residues. CDR3 DNA: TGTGCCAGCAGCTTGGACAGGGCTTTCTTT. This codes for CASSLDRAFF. The full variable domain, with the rest looked up from reference TRBV7-9 and TRBJ1-1, is DTGVSQNPRHKITKRGQNVTFRCDPISEHNRLYWYRQTLGQGPEFLTYFQNEAQLEKSRLLSDRFSAERPKGSFSTLEIQRTEQGDSAMYLCASSLDRAFFGQGTRLTVV.

DNA of the CDR3: TGCGCCAGCAGCCAAGATCGACCCCTAGCGGGGGCTTCCTACGAGCAGTACTTC. Protein: CASSQDRPLAGASYEQYF. The V call is TRBV4-1, the J call TRBJ2-7; TRBD2 agrees at 10 bases. The CDR3 consists of 18 residues. CDR1 is MGHRA and CDR2 is YSYEKL in the germline V gene. After removal of 0 bases from V and 1 base from J, the junction contained 9 bases not matched to a gene.